This TCR beta chain stems from a study of cytomegalovirus exposure and HLA in healthy donors. About the study: Unique TCRs numbering about 85 million, obtained from HLA-typed donors, made up an early data release. Findings of the study overall: CMV serostatus stood as the only immune exposure information on hand.

There are 13 residues in the CDR3. Germline lookup yields CDR1 LNHNV and CDR2 YYDKDF (reference sequence). V gave up 8 bases and J gave up 0 bases, with 7 bases separating them. Primers included in the PCR were 60 Vbeta and 13 Jbeta primers. Sequencing was performed with immunoSEQ multiplex PCR; in TCRdb, only in-frame clones are kept and a portion is missing. The sample comprises 100,000 to 150,000 clones, 75% to 85% of which are singletons, and around 4% rests with the top ten. As for this clone: Its target is not known.

The V and J genes are TRBV15 and TRBJ2-2, with D maybe TRBD1 (5 bases). The TCR was taken from a man aged 35 to 55 in good health and CMV-seronegative. Sequencing used PBMCs. CDR3 sequence reads: CATGAANTGELFF. Written as DNA, the CDR3 is TGTGCCACCGGGGCCGCGAACACCGGGGAGCTGTTTTTT.